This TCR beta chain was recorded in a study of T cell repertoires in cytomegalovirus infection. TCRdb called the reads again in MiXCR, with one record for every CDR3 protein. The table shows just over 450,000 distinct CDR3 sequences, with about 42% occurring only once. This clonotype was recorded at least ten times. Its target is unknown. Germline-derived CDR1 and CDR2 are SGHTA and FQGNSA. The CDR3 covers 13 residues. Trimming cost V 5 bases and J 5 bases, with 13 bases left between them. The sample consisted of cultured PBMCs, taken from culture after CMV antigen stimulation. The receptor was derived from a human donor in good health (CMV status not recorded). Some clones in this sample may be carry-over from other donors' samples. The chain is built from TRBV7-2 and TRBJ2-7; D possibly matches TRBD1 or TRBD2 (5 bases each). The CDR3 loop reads CASSNQMGHEQYF. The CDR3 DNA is TGTGCCAGCAGCAACCAAATGGGACACGAGCAGTACTTC.